Sequencing of this T cell receptor beta chain was carried out in a study of metastatic and nonmetastatic thyroid tumors. Study in general: Across peripheral blood and tumor or nodule tissue samples taken from malignant and benign thyroid patients, the repertoires were compared with one another.

Ahead of thyroid surgery, no patient had received treatment of any kind. TCRdb ran MiXCR on the PCR reads. Here the sample spans fewer than 40,000 clones, roughly 50% being singletons. CDR3 length: 14 amino acids. V dropped 6 bases and J dropped 8; count of bases not matched to a gene: 15. Germline CDR1 is DFQATT and CDR2 is SNEGSKA (reference sequence). The sample comprised tumor tissue. The rearrangement joins TRBV20-1 to TRBJ2-7; 8 nucleotides line up with TRBD2. The TCR originated in a male donor with papillary thyroid cancer or a benign thyroid nodule (not recorded which). Some clones in this sample may be carry-over from other donors' samples. DNA for the CDR3: TGCAGTGCATTACGAGGAAGCGGGAGTACTCAGCAGTACTTC. It specifies CSALRGSGSTQQYF.